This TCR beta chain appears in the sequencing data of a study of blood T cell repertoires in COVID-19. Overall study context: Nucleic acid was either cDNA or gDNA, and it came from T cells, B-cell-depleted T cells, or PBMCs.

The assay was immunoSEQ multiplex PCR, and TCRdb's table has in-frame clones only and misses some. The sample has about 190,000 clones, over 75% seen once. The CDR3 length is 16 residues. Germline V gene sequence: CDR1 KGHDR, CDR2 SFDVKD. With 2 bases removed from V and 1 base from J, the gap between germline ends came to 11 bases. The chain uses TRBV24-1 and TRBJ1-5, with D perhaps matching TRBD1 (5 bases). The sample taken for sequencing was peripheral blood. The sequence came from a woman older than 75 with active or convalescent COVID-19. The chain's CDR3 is CATSDSGRVSNQPQHF. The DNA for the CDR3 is TGTGCCACCAGTGATTCGGGCAGGGTGAGCAATCAGCCCCAGCATTTT.